This paragraph reports one T cell receptor beta chain. The antigen remains undetermined. This entry comes from a study of CD8+ T cells in alopecia areata. Study-wide background: The drug, oral tofacitinib, was given to treated patients at 5 to 10 mg twice daily. Tofacitinib lasted 6 to 18 months, then 6 months off drug. Study results and caveats: Especially in alopecia totalis/universalis, lesional scalp showed greater clonality than normal scalp did. With patients, TCR sharing proved less clear than in mice, a difference possibly related to HLA.

Following extraction, RNA underwent reverse transcription to cDNA, which served as the sequencing template. Method: immunoSEQ multiplex PCR; TCRdb's copy keeps in-frame clones and lacks some. Of roughly 200,000 clones listed, roughly 65% are singletons. Trimming pared 5 bases from V and 6 bases from J, leaving 17 bases between. The CDR3 runs 15 residues. Germline values: CDR1 SGHTA, CDR2 FQGNSA. The chain recombines TRBV7-2 with TRBJ1-5; D possibly corresponds to TRBD1 (6 bases). This sample comprised CD4+ T cells sorted from blood, obtained at week 0. The TCR comes from a human donor with alopecia areata. The CDR3 sequence: CASSPNTGFGQPQHF. The CDR3, as DNA: TGTGCCAGCAGCCCCAACACAGGGTTCGGTCAGCCCCAGCATTTT. Full variable domain (missing parts from reference TRBV7-2 and TRBJ1-5): GAGVSQSPSNKVTEKGKDVELRCDPISGHTALYWYRQSLGQGLEFLIYFQGNSAPDKSGLPSDRFSAERTGGSVSTLTIQRTQQEDSAVYLCASSPNTGFGQPQHFGDGTRLSIL.